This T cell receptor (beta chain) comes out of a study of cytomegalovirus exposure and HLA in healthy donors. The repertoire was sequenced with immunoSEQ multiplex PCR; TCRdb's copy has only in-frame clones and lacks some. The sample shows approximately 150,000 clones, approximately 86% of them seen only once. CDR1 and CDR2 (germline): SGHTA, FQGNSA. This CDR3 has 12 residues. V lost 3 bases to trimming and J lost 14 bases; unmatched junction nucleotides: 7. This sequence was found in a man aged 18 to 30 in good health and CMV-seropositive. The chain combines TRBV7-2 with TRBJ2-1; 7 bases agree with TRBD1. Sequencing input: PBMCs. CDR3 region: CASSFQGQTEFF. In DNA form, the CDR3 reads TGTGCCAGCAGCTTCCAGGGACAGACGGAGTTCTTC.